Below are 25 T cell receptor beta chains sequenced from a single sample in a study of blood T cell repertoires in COVID-19. Generated by immunoSEQ multiplex PCR, the TCRdb table keeps only in-frame clones and is missing some. The sample lists fewer than 250,000 clones, approximately 80% seen once, with just under 9% in the top ten. Sequencing was performed on PBMCs or T cells enriched from blood (not recorded which). The receptors were gathered from a woman in her 50s with acute COVID-19.

V is TRBV11-1 and J is TRBJ2-1, with a possible D match to TRBD1 (6 bases). Germline-derived CDR1 and CDR2 are SGHAT and FQDESV (reference sequence). Deletions cut 2 bases from V and 3 bases from J, with 11 bases between. The CDR3 is made up of 15 amino acids. The CDR3: CASSLLRGDYNEQFF. CDR3 sequence (DNA): TGTGCCAGCAGCTTACTCAGGGGCGACTACAATGAGCAGTTCTTC.

The chain carries TRBV6-2 or TRBV6-3 and TRBJ2-1, with 11 positions matching TRBD2. Trimming cost V 4 bases and J 4 bases; bases outside gene matches: 12. Germline V gene sequence: CDR1 MNHEY, CDR2 SVGEGT. This CDR3 is built from 18 residues. The CDR3 spells CASSSRTGLADRYNEQFF. The CDR3 DNA follows: TGTGCCAGCAGTTCCAGAACGGGACTAGCGGACCGTTACAATGAGCAGTTCTTC.

The rearrangement joins TRBV7-2 to TRBJ2-5; D gene ambiguous. Germline lookup yields CDR1 SGHTA and CDR2 FQGNSA. Between the trimmed V and J ends, which lost 1 base and 4 bases, there was a span of 13 bases. The CDR3 spans 15 residues. CDR3 residues: CASSLGLNPGETQYF. As DNA, the CDR3 is TGTGCCAGCAGCTTAGGGCTCAACCCTGGAGAGACCCAGTACTTC.

The rearrangement links TRBV30 to TRBJ1-3; 10 bases map to TRBD1. Germline V lookup: CDR1 GTSNPN, CDR2 SVGIG (reference sequence). The junction had 9 bases not matched to a gene; V was cut back by 3 bases and J by 7 bases. The CDR3 extends over 15 amino acids. The CDR3 loop is CAWSAMTGGWNTIYF. In nucleotides, the CDR3 is TGTGCCTGGAGCGCGATGACAGGGGGCTGGAACACCATATATTTT.

This chain joins TRBV25-1 and TRBJ2-7; TRBD1 matches at 7 bases. Germline-derived CDR1 and CDR2 are MGHDK and SYGVNS. This CDR3 is 13 amino acids long. V dropped 6 bases and J dropped 2; count of bases not matched to a gene: 4. The CDR3, as DNA: TGTGCCAGCAGAGAGGGGGCTGCCTACGAGCAGTACTTC. Protein product: CASREGAAYEQYF.

The chain has TRBV13 and TRBJ1-2; no firm D call. Germline V CDR1 and CDR2: PRHDT, FYEKMQ (reference sequence). The ends were cut back, 2 bases at V and 5 bases at J, with 12 bases in the middle. This CDR3 region has 14 residues. This CDR3 reads CASSLSGQLYGYTF. In nucleotides, the CDR3 is TGTGCCAGCAGCTTAAGTGGCCAGTTGTATGGCTACACCTTC.

The CDR3 DNA follows: TGTGCCAGCTCACCGCGAAGCCGGGACAGTAATGAAAAACTGTTTTTT. Protein sequence: CASSPRSRDSNEKLFF. V is TRBV18 and J is TRBJ1-4; 7 bases match TRBD1. Trimming removed 3 bases from V and 4 bases from J; junction bases left unmatched: 8. This CDR3 has 16 amino acids. CDR1 and CDR2 from the germline V gene are KGHSH and LQKENI. The whole variable domain, filled in from reference TRBV18 and TRBJ1-4, reads NAGVMQNPRHLVRRRGQEARLRCSPMKGHSHVYWYRQLPEEGLKFMVYLQKENIIDESGMPKERFSAEFPKEGPSILRIQQVVRGDSAAYFCASSPRSRDSNEKLFFGSGTQLSVL.

This chain uses TRBV6-2 or TRBV6-3 with TRBJ1-5, with D perhaps TRBD1 (6 bases). Germline CDR1 is MNHEY and CDR2 is SVGEGT. The CDR3 extends over 15 amino acids. With 6 bases removed from V and 0 bases from J, the gap between germline ends came to 12 bases. Here the CDR3 DNA reads TGTGCCAGCAGCCCGGACAGCCCTAGCAATCAGCCCCAGCATTTT. Its protein is CASSPDSPSNQPQHF.

The chain joins TRBV28 to TRBJ2-7; D is unresolved. Trimming took 6 bases from V and 9 from J, leaving 18 bases between them. The CDR3 has 13 residues. The V gene's germline CDR1 is MDHEN and CDR2 SYDVKM. In nucleotides, the CDR3 is TGTGCCAGCAGCTCGCGCGCGGTTCTGGGGCAGTACTTC. Its protein is CASSSRAVLGQYF.

V gene TRBV28 combines with J gene TRBJ2-1; TRBD2 matches at 7 bases. J gave up 3 bases and V 6 bases, and 5 bases lay outside the gene matches. CDR3 length: 14 amino acids. In germline, CDR1 is MDHEN, CDR2 SYDVKM. CDR3: CASSSGGDYNEQFF. Written as DNA, the CDR3 is TGTGCCAGCAGCTCTGGGGGGGACTACAATGAGCAGTTCTTC.

The chain has TRBV6-5 and TRBJ2-7; 7 bases are shared with TRBD1. The CDR3 runs 15 residues. The germline gives CDR1 MNHEY, CDR2 SVGAGI. The V gene end was trimmed by 0 bases and the J gene end by 7 bases; junction bases not matched to a gene: 9. CDR3 sequence reads: CASSYSRGRKEEQYF. In DNA form, the CDR3 reads TGTGCCAGCAGTTACTCGAGGGGGCGAAAGGAGGAGCAGTACTTC.

The table lists this clone with a few counts. The gene calls are TRBV19 and TRBJ1-1; TRBD1 agrees at 7 bases. The CDR3 is made up of 13 amino acids. Unmatched junction bases numbered 4, after V lost 8 bases and J lost 1 base. Germline-derived CDR1 and CDR2 are LNHDA and SQIVND (reference sequence). The CDR3 sequence is CASRDRWNTEAFF. The CDR3 nucleotides read TGTGCCAGTCGGGACAGATGGAACACTGAAGCTTTCTTT.

The chain carries TRBV2 and TRBJ2-2; tentative D call: TRBD1 (6 bases). Germline CDR1 reads SNHLY; CDR2 reads FYNNEI. V lost 2 bases and J lost 0, with 16 bases in between. The CDR3 extends over 18 amino acids. CDR3 sequence reads: CASSEYPMDSANTGELFF. The CDR3 nucleotides read TGTGCCAGCAGTGAATACCCTATGGACAGCGCGAACACCGGGGAGCTGTTTTTT.

The chain carries TRBV5-8 and TRBJ1-5; 9 positions match TRBD1. This CDR3 has 16 residues. Trimming cost V 4 bases and J 4 bases; bases outside gene matches: 9. Germline CDR1 reads SGHTS; CDR2 reads YDEGEE. CDR3 residues: CASSDGTGLWNQPQHF. Written as DNA, the CDR3 is TGTGCCAGCAGCGACGGGACAGGGCTCTGGAATCAGCCCCAGCATTTT.

The rearrangement uses TRBV7-9 and TRBJ2-7, with no clear D. Per the germline V gene, CDR1 is SEHNR and CDR2 is FQNEAQ (reference sequence). V lost 5 bases and J 7 bases, leaving 9 bases between the germline ends. This CDR3 contains 11 residues. CDR3 protein: CASSPRGEQYF. The CDR3 DNA is TGTGCCAGCAGCCCGAGAGGAGAGCAGTACTTC.

The chain uses TRBV12-3 or TRBV12-4 and TRBJ1-5; D gene unclear. The CDR3 totals 13 residues. V dropped 3 bases and J dropped 9 bases, with 12 bases sitting between them. CDR3 amino acids: CASSFREEAPQHF. Written as DNA, the CDR3 is TGTGCCAGCAGTTTCCGGGAAGAAGCGCCCCAGCATTTT.

J is TRBJ2-7 and V is TRBV7-9; TRBD2 matches 14 bases. The V gene's germline CDR1 is SEHNR and CDR2 FQNEAQ (reference sequence). The trim removed 3 bases at V and 2 bases at J, leaving 3 bases unmatched. The CDR3 contains 16 residues. CDR3 sequence (DNA): TGTGCCAGCAGCTTCTCGACTAGCGGGAGGGCCTACGAGCAGTACTTC. It translates to CASSFSTSGRAYEQYF.

The chain is built from TRBV14 and TRBJ2-7; weak D call: TRBD1 (6 bases). The germline CDR1 and CDR2 sequences are SGHDN and FVKESK. The CDR3 spans 15 residues. V lost 4 bases to trimming and J lost 3 bases, with 16 bases between them. The DNA for the CDR3 is TGTGCCAGCAGCCGCAACAGGGTGGGGATCTACGAGCAGTACTTC. The encoded protein is CASSRNRVGIYEQYF.

V gene TRBV28 combines with J gene TRBJ1-5; D ambiguous. V was pared by 2 bases and J by 3 bases, with 11 bases between. Germline values: CDR1 MDHEN, CDR2 SYDVKM. The CDR3 is 15 residues long. The CDR3 loop is CASSLVRLVNQPQHF. The CDR3, as DNA: TGTGCCAGCAGTTTAGTCAGGTTGGTCAATCAGCCCCAGCATTTT.

The chain combines TRBV19 with TRBJ2-7; D possibly corresponds to TRBD2 (5 bases). The CDR3 runs 14 residues. Germline values: CDR1 LNHDA, CDR2 SQIVND (reference sequence). The V end was cut by 5 bases, the J end by 1 base, with 12 bases between. CDR3 protein: CASSERTGSYEQYF. DNA of the CDR3: TGTGCCAGTAGTGAGCGGACGGGGTCCTACGAGCAGTACTTC.

This clone was seen a single time. This sequence joins TRBV7-2 and TRBJ2-3; D is possibly TRBD2 (6 bases). Trimming cost V 0 bases and J 1 base, with 8 bases left between them. The CDR3 totals 15 residues. The germline V gene encodes CDR1 SGHTA and CDR2 FQGNSA. In DNA, the CDR3 is TGTGCCAGCAGCTTAGCGGAGGGCCGCACAGATACGCAGTATTTT. Translated: CASSLAEGRTDTQYF.

The sample holds a few counts of this clone. A read error may produce the germline difference seen at one junction end. V and J are TRBV7-2 and TRBJ2-7; weak D call: TRBD2 (6 bases). The CDR3 length is 14 residues. Germline loops: CDR1 SGHTA, CDR2 FQGNSA. This CDR3 is CASSLVGDSHEQYF. The CDR3 DNA follows: TGTGCCAGCAGCTTAGTCGGGGACTCCCACGAGCAGTACTTC. Combining the CDR3 with reference TRBV7-2 and TRBJ2-7 gives the whole variable domain GAGVSQSPSNKVTEKGKDVELRCDPISGHTALYWYRQSLGQGLEFLIYFQGNSAPDKSGLPSDRFSAERTGGSVSTLTIQRTQQEDSAVYLCASSLVGDSHEQYFGPGTRLTVT.

The rearrangement joins TRBV15 to TRBJ1-5; a possible D gene is TRBD1 (6 bases). The CDR3 sequence is 15 residues long. Germline V gene sequence: CDR1 LNHNV, CDR2 YYDKDF (reference sequence). Trimming removed 1 base from V and 7 bases from J, with 14 bases in between. This CDR3 reads CATSRGTGFGQPQHF. CDR3 DNA: TGTGCCACCAGCAGAGGAACAGGGTTTGGGCAGCCCCAGCATTTT.

CDR3 sequence: CASSLAGVSTDTQYF. CDR3 DNA: TGCGCCAGCAGCTTGGCGGGGGTTAGCACAGATACGCAGTATTTT. This sequence joins TRBV5-1 and TRBJ2-3; D is perhaps TRBD2 (6 bases). Per germline, CDR1 SGHRS and CDR2 YFSETQ. Trimming pared 0 bases from V and 0 bases from J, leaving 8 bases between. This CDR3 has 15 residues.

This chain joins TRBV18 and TRBJ1-5; TRBD1 might be the D (5 bases). Trimming took off 3 bases at V and 3 bases at J, with 6 bases between the two ends. Germline CDR1 is KGHSH and CDR2 is LQKENI. This CDR3 is 13 amino acids long. The CDR3 bases are TGTGCCAGCTCACCGACAGTCAATCAGCCCCAGCATTTT. Translated, it gives CASSPTVNQPQHF.